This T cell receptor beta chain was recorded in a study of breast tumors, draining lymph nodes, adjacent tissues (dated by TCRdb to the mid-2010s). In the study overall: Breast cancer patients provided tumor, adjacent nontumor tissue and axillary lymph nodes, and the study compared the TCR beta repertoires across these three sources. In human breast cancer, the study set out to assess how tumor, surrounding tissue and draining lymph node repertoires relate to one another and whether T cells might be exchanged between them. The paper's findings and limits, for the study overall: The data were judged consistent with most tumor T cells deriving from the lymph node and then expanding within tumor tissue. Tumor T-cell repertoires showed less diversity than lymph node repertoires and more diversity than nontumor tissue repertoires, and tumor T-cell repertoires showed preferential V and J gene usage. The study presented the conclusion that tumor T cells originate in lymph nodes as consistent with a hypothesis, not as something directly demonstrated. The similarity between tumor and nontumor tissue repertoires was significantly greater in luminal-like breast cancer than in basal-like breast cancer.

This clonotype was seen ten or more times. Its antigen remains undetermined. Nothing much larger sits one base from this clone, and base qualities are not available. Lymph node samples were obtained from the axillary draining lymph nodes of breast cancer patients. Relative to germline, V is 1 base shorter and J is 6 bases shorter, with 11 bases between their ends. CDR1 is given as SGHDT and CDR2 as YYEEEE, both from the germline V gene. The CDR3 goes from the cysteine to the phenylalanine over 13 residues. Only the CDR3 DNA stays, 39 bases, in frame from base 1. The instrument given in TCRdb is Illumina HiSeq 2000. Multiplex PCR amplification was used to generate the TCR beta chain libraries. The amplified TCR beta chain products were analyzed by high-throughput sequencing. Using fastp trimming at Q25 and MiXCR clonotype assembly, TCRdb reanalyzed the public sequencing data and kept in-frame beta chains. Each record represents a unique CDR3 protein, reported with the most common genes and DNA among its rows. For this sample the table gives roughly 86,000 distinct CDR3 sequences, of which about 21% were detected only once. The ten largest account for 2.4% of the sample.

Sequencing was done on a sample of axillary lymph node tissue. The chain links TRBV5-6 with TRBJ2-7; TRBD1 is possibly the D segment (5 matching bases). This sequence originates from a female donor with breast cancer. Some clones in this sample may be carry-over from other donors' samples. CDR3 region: CASSLLSGLEQYF. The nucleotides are TGTGCCAGCAGCTTGTTATCAGGGCTCGAGCAGTACTTC.